This T cell receptor (beta chain) came from a study of cytomegalovirus exposure and HLA in healthy donors. Whole-study context: The same platform as the approximately 670 first-cohort repertoires was used for the 95 to 150 validation repertoires, a later analysis reported.

The CDR3 runs to 15 residues. CDR1 and CDR2 (germline): SGHDT, YYEEEE. Trimming at V came to 3 bases and at J to 2 bases, leaving 4 bases not matched to a gene. Comments on this clone: Its antigen is not known.

The table came from immunoSEQ multiplex PCR; TCRdb's copy has only in-frame clones and leaves some out. The repertoire holds hundreds of thousands of clones, with 86% as singletons. Findings and limits, study-wide: Rare TCR sequences dominated, though some public TCRs recurred in many donors.

The rearrangement joins TRBV5-6 to TRBJ1-5, with 8 positions matching TRBD1. Sequencing was performed on PBMCs. The clonotype comes from a woman aged 25 to 39 in good health and CMV-seropositive. The CDR3 DNA reads TGTGCCAGCAGCTGGCAGGGGGCGCGCAATCAGCCCCAGCATTTT. This sequence encodes CASSWQGARNQPQHF.